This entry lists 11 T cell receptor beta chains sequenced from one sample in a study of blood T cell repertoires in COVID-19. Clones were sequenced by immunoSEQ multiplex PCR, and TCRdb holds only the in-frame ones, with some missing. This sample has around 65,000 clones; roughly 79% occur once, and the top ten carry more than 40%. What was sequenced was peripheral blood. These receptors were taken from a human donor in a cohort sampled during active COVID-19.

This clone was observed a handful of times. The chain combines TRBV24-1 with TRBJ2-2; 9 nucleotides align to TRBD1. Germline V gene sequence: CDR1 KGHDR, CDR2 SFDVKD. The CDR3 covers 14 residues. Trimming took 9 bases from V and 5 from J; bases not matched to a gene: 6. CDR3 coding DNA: TGTGCCACCCTCTCCGGGACAGGGACCGGGGAGCTGTTTTTT. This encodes CATLSGTGTGELFF.

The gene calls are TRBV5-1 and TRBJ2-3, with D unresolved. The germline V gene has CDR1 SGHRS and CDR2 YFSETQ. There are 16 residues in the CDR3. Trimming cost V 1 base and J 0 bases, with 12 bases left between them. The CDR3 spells CASSLSRVTSTDTQYF. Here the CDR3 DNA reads TGCGCCAGCAGCTTGTCTCGCGTGACTAGCACAGATACGCAGTATTTT.

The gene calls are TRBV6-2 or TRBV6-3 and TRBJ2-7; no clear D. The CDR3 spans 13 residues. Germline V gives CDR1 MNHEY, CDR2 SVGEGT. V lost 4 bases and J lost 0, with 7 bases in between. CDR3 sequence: CASSFGGSYEQYF. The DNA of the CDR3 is TGTGCCAGCAGTTTTGGCGGCTCCTACGAGCAGTACTTC.

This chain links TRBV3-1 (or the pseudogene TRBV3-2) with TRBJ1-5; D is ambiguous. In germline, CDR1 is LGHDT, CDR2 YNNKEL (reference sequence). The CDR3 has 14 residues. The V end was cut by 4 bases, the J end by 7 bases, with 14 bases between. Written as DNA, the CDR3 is TGTGCCAGCAGCCTCGGGGTTGTAGGGCAGCCCCAGCATTTT. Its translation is CASSLGVVGQPQHF.

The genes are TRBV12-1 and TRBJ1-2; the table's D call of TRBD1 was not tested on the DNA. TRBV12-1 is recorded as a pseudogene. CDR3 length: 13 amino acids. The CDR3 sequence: CASSFAGDYGYTF. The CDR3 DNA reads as TGTGCCAGCAGCTTTGCAGGGGACTATGGCTACACCTTC.

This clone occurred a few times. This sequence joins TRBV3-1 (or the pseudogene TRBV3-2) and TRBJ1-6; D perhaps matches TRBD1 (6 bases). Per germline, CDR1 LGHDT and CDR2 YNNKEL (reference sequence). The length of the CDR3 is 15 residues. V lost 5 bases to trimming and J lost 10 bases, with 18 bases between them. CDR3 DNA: TGTGCCAGCAGCGAGGGAGGGGGTAGGTACTCACCCCTCCACTTT. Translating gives CASSEGGGRYSPLHF.

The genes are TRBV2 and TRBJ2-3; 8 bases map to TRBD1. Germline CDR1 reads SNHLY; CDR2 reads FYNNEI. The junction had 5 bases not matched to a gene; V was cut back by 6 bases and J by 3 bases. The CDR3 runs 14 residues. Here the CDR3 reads CASRRTGMTDTQYF. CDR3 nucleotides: TGTGCCAGCAGAAGGACAGGGATGACAGATACGCAGTATTTT.

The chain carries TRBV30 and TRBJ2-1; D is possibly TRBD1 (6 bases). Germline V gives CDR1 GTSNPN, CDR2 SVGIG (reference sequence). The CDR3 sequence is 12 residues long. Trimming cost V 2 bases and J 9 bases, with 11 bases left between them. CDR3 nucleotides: TGTGCCTGGAGTCACAGGGATAGTGAGCAGTTCTTC. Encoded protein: CAWSHRDSEQFF. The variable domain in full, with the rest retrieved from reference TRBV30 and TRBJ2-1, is SQTIHQWPATLVQPVGSPLSLECTVEGTSNPNLYWYRQAAGRGLQLLFYSVGIGQISSEVPQNLSASRPQDRQFILSSKKLLLSDSGFYLCAWSHRDSEQFFGPGTRLTVL.

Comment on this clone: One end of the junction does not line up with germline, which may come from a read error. The CDR3 nucleotides read TGTGCCAGCAGGTACTCCCAACAGGGCAACGAGCAGTACTTC. This sequence encodes CASRYSQQGNEQYF. The rearrangement uses TRBV6-5 and TRBJ2-7; TRBD1 might be the D (6 bases). CDR3 length: 14 residues. Germline lookup yields CDR1 MNHEY and CDR2 SVGAGI.

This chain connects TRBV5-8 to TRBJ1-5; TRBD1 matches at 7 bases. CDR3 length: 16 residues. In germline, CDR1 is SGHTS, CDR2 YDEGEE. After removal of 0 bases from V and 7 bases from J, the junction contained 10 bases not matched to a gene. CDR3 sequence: CASSLGVRGRGQPQHF. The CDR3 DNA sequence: TGTGCCAGCAGCTTGGGCGTCAGGGGGAGAGGACAGCCCCAGCATTTT.

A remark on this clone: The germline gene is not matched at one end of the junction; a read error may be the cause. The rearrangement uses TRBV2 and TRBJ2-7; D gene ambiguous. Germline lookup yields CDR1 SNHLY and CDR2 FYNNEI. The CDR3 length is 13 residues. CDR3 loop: CASSAPRGYGQYF. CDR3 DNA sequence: TGTGCCAGCAGTGCCCCCCGCGGCTACGGGCAGTACTTC.